Listed here are 10 T cell receptor beta chains from one sample, sequenced in a study of cytomegalovirus exposure and HLA in healthy donors. PCR amplification relied on 60 Vbeta primers (plus 13 Jbeta primers). Some clones are missing from TCRdb's copy, which holds only in-frame ones; the method was immunoSEQ multiplex PCR. The sample includes tens of thousands of clones, about two thirds of them seen just once. The sample was PBMCs. Receptors originate from a man aged 25-45 years in good health and CMV-seropositive.

The gene calls are TRBV4-3 and TRBJ2-7; tentatively, D is TRBD1 (6 bases). V dropped 1 base and J dropped 3 bases, with 16 bases sitting between them. CDR3 size: 16 residues. CDR1 and CDR2 from the germline V gene are LGHNA and YSLEER. The CDR3 sequence: CASSQGVRGGLYEQYF. In nucleotides, the CDR3 is TGCGCCAGCAGCCAAGGGGTCAGGGGCGGGCTCTACGAGCAGTACTTC.

J is TRBJ2-7 and V is TRBV28; TRBD1 aligns across 9 bases. The CDR3 is made up of 13 amino acids. CDR1 and CDR2 (germline): MDHEN, SYDVKM. V shed 10 bases and J 5 bases; nucleotides not matched to a gene: 9. CDR3 DNA sequence: TGTGCCATTAAATCCGGGACAGGGAACGAGCAGTACTTC. This codes for CAIKSGTGNEQYF. The complete variable domain, with remaining parts taken from reference TRBV28 and TRBJ2-7, reads DVKVTQSSRYLVKRTGEKVFLECVQDMDHENMFWYRQDPGLGLRLIYFSYDVKMKEKGDIPEGYSVSREKKERFSLILESASTNQTSMYLCAIKSGTGNEQYFGPGTRLTVT.

The chain combines TRBV19 with TRBJ1-1; a possible D gene is TRBD1 (5 bases). The germline V gene has CDR1 LNHDA and CDR2 SQIVND (reference sequence). This CDR3 has 14 amino acids. Trimming removed 4 bases at V and 6 bases at J, with 15 bases between. As DNA, the CDR3 is TGTGCCAGTAGTACACAGGCCGTAATCTCTGAAGCTTTCTTT. It specifies CASSTQAVISEAFF.

This clone was detected a few times. This chain joins TRBV7-9 and TRBJ1-2; 12 bases are shared with TRBD1. CDR1 SEHNR and CDR2 FQNEAQ come from the germline V gene (reference sequence). Germline trimming cut 5 bases from V and 0 bases from J; bases unmatched to any gene: 10. This CDR3 has 18 residues. The CDR3 region has the DNA TGTGCCAGCAGCCCCCGGGACAGGGGGCGCGAAACTAACTATGGCTACACCTTC. Its protein product is CASSPRDRGRETNYGYTF.

The chain couples TRBV19 to TRBJ1-5; the match to TRBD1 covers 10 bases. Germline values: CDR1 LNHDA, CDR2 SQIVND (reference sequence). After removal of 7 bases from V and 6 bases from J, the junction contained 9 bases not matched to a gene. The CDR3 runs 15 residues. Here the CDR3 reads CASTLTGGLFQPQHF. The CDR3, as DNA: TGTGCCAGTACCCTGACAGGGGGCCTATTTCAGCCCCAGCATTTT.

This chain joins TRBV7-2 and TRBJ1-5, with D hard to call. V dropped 2 bases and J dropped 1 base, with 9 bases sitting between them. The CDR3 contains 15 residues. Germline CDR1 is SGHTA and CDR2 is FQGNSA. The CDR3 sequence is CASSLSGQSNQPQHF. The CDR3 region has the DNA TGTGCCAGCAGCTTATCAGGCCAGAGCAATCAGCCCCAGCATTTT.

This chain connects TRBV27 to TRBJ2-3; D gene uncertain. Trimming took 3 bases from V and 2 from J, leaving 9 bases between them. This CDR3 spans 14 amino acids. From germline, CDR1 is MNHEY and CDR2 SMNVEV (reference sequence). CDR3 in amino acids: CASSFPGFTDTQYF. The DNA for the CDR3 is TGTGCCAGCAGTTTCCCCGGTTTCACAGATACGCAGTATTTT.

This chain uses TRBV7-6 with TRBJ2-5, with TRBD2 identical over 9 bases. V shed 5 bases, J shed 3 bases, and the junction held 16 bases outside the gene matches. The CDR3 has 18 amino acids. The germline CDR1 and CDR2 sequences are SGHVS and FNYEAQ. CDR3 sequence: CASSDGGSEREAKETQYF. CDR3 DNA sequence: TGTGCCAGCAGCGATGGAGGAAGTGAGCGGGAGGCCAAAGAGACCCAGTACTTC.

The chain uses TRBV7-8 and TRBJ2-5; 7 bases are shared with TRBD1. The V and J ends lost 5 bases and 2 bases, in that order; junction bases with no gene match: 11. The CDR3 sequence is 16 residues long. Germline V lookup: CDR1 SGHVS, CDR2 FQNEAQ. CDR3 sequence: CASSARQGQRQETQYF. The CDR3 DNA follows: TGTGCCAGCAGCGCGCGACAGGGCCAGCGGCAAGAGACCCAGTACTTC.

The rearrangement joins TRBV6-5 to TRBJ1-2; 10 bases map to TRBD1. CDR3 length: 14 residues. Germline V gene lookup returns CDR1 MNHEY and CDR2 SVGAGI. V shed 6 bases and J 7 bases; nucleotides not matched to a gene: 8. The CDR3: CASSGDRGQSGYTF. The CDR3 DNA reads TGTGCCAGCAGCGGAGACAGGGGGCAGAGTGGCTACACCTTC.